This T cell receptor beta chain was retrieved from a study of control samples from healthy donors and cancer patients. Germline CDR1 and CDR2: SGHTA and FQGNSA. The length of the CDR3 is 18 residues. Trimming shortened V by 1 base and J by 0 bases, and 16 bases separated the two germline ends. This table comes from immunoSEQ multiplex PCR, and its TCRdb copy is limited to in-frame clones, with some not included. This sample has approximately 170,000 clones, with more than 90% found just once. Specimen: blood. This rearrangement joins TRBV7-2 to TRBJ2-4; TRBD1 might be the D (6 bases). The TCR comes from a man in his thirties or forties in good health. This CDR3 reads CASSLGSRQGIAKNIQYF. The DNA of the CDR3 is TGTGCCAGCAGCTTAGGGTCTCGCCAGGGGATAGCCAAAAACATTCAGTACTTC.